These T cell receptor beta chains were read from a single sample in a study of response to subunit inactivated influenza vaccine. Using its own MiXCR run on the RT-PCR reads, TCRdb lists one record per CDR3 protein. In the table there are approximately 230,000 distinct CDR3 sequences, 12% of which are singletons. The source material was non-naive T cells sorted from PBMCs, sampled roughly 2 weeks before vaccination. Receptors were obtained from a man in his fifties who received an inactivated influenza vaccine. Each CDR3 is given without its conserved first and last residue. A row's size may be missing; if present it is once, few, many or a size class.

abundance,v_gene,j_gene,CDR3aa
-,TRBV3-1,TRBJ2-5,ASSRGLAGAIAETQY
few,TRBV2,TRBJ2-3,ASGSLDTQY
-,TRBV20-1,TRBJ2-3,SATILARARFGQY
many,TRBV7-2,TRBJ2-6,ASSLDSSGANVLT
-,TRBV15,TRBJ2-1,ATSANPYSYNEQF
many,TRBV9,TRBJ2-1,ASSVGLGSSYNEQF
-,TRBV7-2,TRBJ2-7,ASSLWTGDYEQY
many,TRBV4-2,TRBJ2-3,ASSQGEGGRTQY
-,TRBV14,TRBJ2-3,ASSRPAGSSTDTQY
-,TRBV6-2/TRBV6-3,TRBJ2-5,ASSYSIISGEATQY
few,TRBV20-1,TRBJ2-3,SGSGGGIGADTQY
many,TRBV5-1,TRBJ1-5,ASSSGPGTQNQPQH
-,TRBV24-1,TRBJ2-7,ATSGGHNSYEQY
many,TRBV6-2/TRBV6-3,TRBJ1-6,ASRTGTADNSPLH
few,TRBV10-3,TRBJ1-1,AIRGQVDTEAF
few,TRBV7-9,TRBJ2-1,ASSPTRGGNNEQF
-,TRBV20-1,TRBJ2-1,SARDPESAGGPREQF
many,TRBV20-1,TRBJ2-1,SARTSGGAFHNEQF
few,TRBV6-1,TRBJ1-4,ASSEWRGRSEKLF
few,TRBV4-2,TRBJ2-1,ASSQVSGTRDYNEQF
many,TRBV20-1,TRBJ2-7,SASGENYEQY
few,TRBV10-3,TRBJ1-1,AISWQAQGGTEAF
few,TRBV20-1,TRBJ2-3,SARAAGGATDTQY
few,TRBV10-3,TRBJ2-5,AISEFGGPQETQY
few,TRBV7-2,TRBJ1-1,ASTPGGNTEAF
few,TRBV12-3/TRBV12-4,TRBJ1-2,ASSGIPGGYT
many,TRBV7-9,TRBJ1-1,ASSLGSTEAF
few,TRBV5-1,TRBJ1-2,ASSKDRGAYGYT
many,TRBV12-3/TRBV12-4,TRBJ2-2,ASRLAGANTGELF
-,TRBV6-1,TRBJ2-7,ASSVKGQPRIYPYEQY
-,TRBV20-1,TRBJ2-1,SARQGAYEQF
-,TRBV24-1,TRBJ2-1,AASDLLGQGSMNEQF
many,TRBV29-1,TRBJ2-7,SVTGITYEQY
-,TRBV5-1,TRBJ1-6,ASSLGRGDSPLH
few,TRBV4-1,TRBJ2-6,ASSQSTNSGANVLT
-,TRBV28,TRBJ2-6,ASTNGQGLWESGANVLT
-,TRBV27,TRBJ1-1,ASSLYGTGSTEAF
many,TRBV12-3/TRBV12-4,TRBJ2-7,ASTGSLYEQY
-,TRBV20-1,TRBJ2-7,TADPRVSSYEQY
many,TRBV20-1,TRBJ2-3,SAKTTSGRSDTQY
-,TRBV5-5,TRBJ2-2,ASSLYISNTGELF
many,TRBV20-1,TRBJ2-5,SARDGTGPQETQY
-,TRBV6-1,TRBJ1-1,ASSDPGKLEAF
many,TRBV7-8,TRBJ2-1,ASSLDSGSYNEQF
few,TRBV5-5,TRBJ2-7,ASSPYDPETYEQY
-,TRBV7-2,TRBJ1-2,ASSLAPGGRVGYT
-,TRBV12-3/TRBV12-4,TRBJ2-3,ASSLGRGTTLY
-,TRBV6-5,TRBJ1-2,ASSYRSAGLQYGYT
-,TRBV28,TRBJ2-3,ASTWTDTQY
many,TRBV6-1,TRBJ2-1,ASRTGLATINEQF
many,TRBV29-1,TRBJ2-1,SAGGQLLLSYNEQF
-,TRBV7-9,TRBJ2-7,ASSLVGGRNEQY
few,TRBV15,TRBJ2-1,ATSSVRVGEQF